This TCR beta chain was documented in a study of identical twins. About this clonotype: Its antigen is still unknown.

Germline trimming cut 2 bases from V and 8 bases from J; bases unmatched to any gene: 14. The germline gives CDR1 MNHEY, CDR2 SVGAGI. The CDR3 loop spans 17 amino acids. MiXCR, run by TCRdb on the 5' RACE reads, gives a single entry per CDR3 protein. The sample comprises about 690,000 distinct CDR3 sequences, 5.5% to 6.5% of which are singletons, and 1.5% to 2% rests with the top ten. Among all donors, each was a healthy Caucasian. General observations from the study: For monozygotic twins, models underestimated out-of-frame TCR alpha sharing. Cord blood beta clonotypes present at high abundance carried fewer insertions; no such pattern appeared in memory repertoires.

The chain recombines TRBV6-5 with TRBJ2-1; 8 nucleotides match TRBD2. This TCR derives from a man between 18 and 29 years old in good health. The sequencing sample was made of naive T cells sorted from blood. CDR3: CASSYARGGGSIYEQFF. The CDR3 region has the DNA TGTGCCAGCAGTTACGCCCGGGGCGGGGGGAGTATCTATGAGCAGTTCTTC.